The T cell receptor (beta chain) under discussion was sequenced for a study of cytomegalovirus exposure and HLA in healthy donors (TCRdb year 2017). For context, the study as a whole: According to a later analysis, the roughly 130 validation repertoires were produced on the same platform as the 680 or so repertoires of the first cohort. The aim of the study was to test whether cataloging public T cell receptors could identify signatures of past pathogen exposure. To predict cytomegalovirus infection status, the study combined high-throughput TCR immunosequencing, statistical association of individual TCRs with disease status, and machine learning. Besides the first cohort of 666 subjects, a separate validation cohort made up of roughly 120 different subjects was used. Results the study describes overall, beyond this receptor: A later analysis had no HLA typing for the validation cohort, so co-occurrence there was scored across all 110 or so repertoires. Cytomegalovirus status was reported to be diagnosed by the classifier with high specificity and sensitivity in both the original and validation cohorts. Most TCR sequences were observed very rarely across donors, whereas some public TCRs were present in many individuals. According to the authors, the approach could potentially be generalized to other disease states and immunological phenotypes. A few of the identified cytomegalovirus-associated TCR beta chains were confirmed in vitro to be specific for cytomegalovirus antigens. In the study, some 160 TCR beta chains were listed as associated with cytomegalovirus. Of the cluster scores, roughly 95% were above 0 in a later analysis, which found that TCRs clustered in the first cohort also tended to co-occur in the approximately 120 validation repertoires.

Library preparation was by the immunoSEQ multiplex PCR assay. The original pipeline was this. To diagnose cytomegalovirus status from the catalog of TCR beta chain sequences, a statistical classification framework was built. TCRdb mirrors the immuneACCESS table, restricted to in-frame sequences. Some clones are absent from its copies; in checked studies, under half trace to an unresolved V gene, and the reason for the others is unknown. V, J and clone size are those of that table, while D and trimming were read from the DNA. In all, the sample holds around 300,000 clones, and roughly 87% of those were seen once. The leading ten clones occupy approximately 0.96% of the sample. Donors formed part of the validation cohort, which comprised about 130 subjects and was distinct from the first cohort of 666 subjects. A note on this clone: Its antigen is currently not known. One base away there is no much larger clone; base qualities are not given.

This receptor was obtained from a man aged 25-45 years in good health and CMV-seronegative. The specimen was PBMCs.

The CDR3 reads CASSSSSEINSGELFF. The bases read TGTGCCAGCAGCTCATCCTCGGAGATAAATTCCGGGGAGCTGTTTTTT. This chain joins TRBV7-9 to TRBJ2-2; the D segment cannot be called with confidence. The germline V gene (reference sequence) specifies SEHNR as CDR1 and FQNEAQ as CDR2. V was cut back by 4 bases and J by 6 bases, leaving a gap of 18 bases between them. The cysteine opens and the phenylalanine closes a CDR3 of 16 amino acids. Kept here is only the CDR3 DNA, which spans 48 bases and is read in frame from base 1.